The present T cell receptor (beta chain) was sequenced within a study of blood T cell repertoires in COVID-19. In the study overall: Both acute and convalescent COVID-19 samples were obtained from the United States, Italy and Spain. T cells, B-cell-depleted T cells, or PBMCs supplied cDNA or gDNA.

Trimming stripped 5 bases from V and 2 bases from J, with 10 bases between. Germline V gene lookup returns CDR1 SGHRS and CDR2 YFSETQ. CDR3 length: 14 residues. Methods used by the authors: Scientists estimated how many nucleated cells there were by amplifying reference gene primers. The table came from immunoSEQ multiplex PCR; TCRdb's copy has only in-frame clones and leaves some out. For V, J and clone size, that table is used; D and trimming come from the DNA. Here the sample spans 60,000 or so clones, 84% being singletons. This clonotype was sampled from a woman older than 75 with acute or convalescent COVID-19. Sequenced input: peripheral blood. This chain connects TRBV5-1 to TRBJ2-2; no clear D. This CDR3 reads CASRRGSNTGELFF. The CDR3 DNA follows: TGCGCCAGCAGGAGAGGATCTAACACCGGGGAGCTGTTTTTT.